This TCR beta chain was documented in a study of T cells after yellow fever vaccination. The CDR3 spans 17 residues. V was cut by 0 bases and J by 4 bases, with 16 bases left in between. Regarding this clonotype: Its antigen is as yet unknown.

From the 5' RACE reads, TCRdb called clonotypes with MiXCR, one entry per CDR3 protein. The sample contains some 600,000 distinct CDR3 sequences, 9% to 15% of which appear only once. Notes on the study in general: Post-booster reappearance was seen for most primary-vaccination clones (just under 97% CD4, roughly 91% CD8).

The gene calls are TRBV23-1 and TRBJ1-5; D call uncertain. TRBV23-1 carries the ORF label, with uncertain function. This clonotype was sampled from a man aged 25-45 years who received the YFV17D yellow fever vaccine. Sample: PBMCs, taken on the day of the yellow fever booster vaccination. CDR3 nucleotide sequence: TGCGCCAGCAGTCAATCTGGCCCCGGACGCGAGAATCAGCCCCAGCATTTT. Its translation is CASSQSGPGRENQPQHF.